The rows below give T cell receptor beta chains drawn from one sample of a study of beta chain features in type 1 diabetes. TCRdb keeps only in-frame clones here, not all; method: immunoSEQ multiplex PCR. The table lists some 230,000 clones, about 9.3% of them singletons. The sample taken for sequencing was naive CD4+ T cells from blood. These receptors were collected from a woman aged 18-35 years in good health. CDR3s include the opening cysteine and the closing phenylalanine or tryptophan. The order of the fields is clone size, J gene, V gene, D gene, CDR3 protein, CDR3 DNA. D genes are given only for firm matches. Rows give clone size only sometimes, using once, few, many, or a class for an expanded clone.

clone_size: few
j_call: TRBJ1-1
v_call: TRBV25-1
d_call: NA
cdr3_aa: CATRAGLTEAFF
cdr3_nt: TGTGCCACCCGAGCCGGTCTCACTGAAGCTTTCTTT

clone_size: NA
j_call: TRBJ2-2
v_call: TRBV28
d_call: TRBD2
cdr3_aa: CASSLTSGGPGTGELFF
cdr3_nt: TGTGCCAGCAGTTTAACTAGCGGGGGGCCGGGGACCGGGGAGCTGTTTTTT

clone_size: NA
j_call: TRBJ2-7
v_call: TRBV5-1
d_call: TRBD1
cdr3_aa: CASSLAGQGAGGQYF
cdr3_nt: TGCGCCAGCAGCTTGGCTGGGCAGGGGGCCGGCGGGCAGTACTTC

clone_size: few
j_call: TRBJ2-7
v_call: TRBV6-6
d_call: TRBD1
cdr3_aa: CASSLDRSNYEQYF
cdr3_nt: TGTGCCAGCAGCTTGGACAGGAGCAACTACGAGCAGTACTTC

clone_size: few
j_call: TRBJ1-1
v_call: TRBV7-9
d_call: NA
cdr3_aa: CASSLDRAEAFF
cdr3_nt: TGTGCCAGCAGCTTAGACAGGGCTGAAGCTTTCTTT

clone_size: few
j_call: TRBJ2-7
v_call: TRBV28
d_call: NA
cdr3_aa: CASSLANRVTEQYF
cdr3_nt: TGTGCCAGCAGTTTAGCAAACAGGGTTACCGAGCAGTACTTC

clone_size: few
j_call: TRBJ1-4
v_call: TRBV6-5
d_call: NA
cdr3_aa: CASSYSIGEKLFF
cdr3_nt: TGTGCCAGCAGTTACTCGATCGGGGAAAAACTGTTTTTT

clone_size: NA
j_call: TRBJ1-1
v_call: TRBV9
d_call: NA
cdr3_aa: CASSVGNRDTEAFF
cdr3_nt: TGTGCCAGCAGCGTAGGCAACAGGGACACTGAAGCTTTCTTT

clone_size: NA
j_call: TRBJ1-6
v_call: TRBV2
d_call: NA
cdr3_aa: CASSGARVGNSPLHF
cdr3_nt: TGTGCCAGCAGTGGTGCGAGGGTCGGGAATTCACCCCTCCACTTT

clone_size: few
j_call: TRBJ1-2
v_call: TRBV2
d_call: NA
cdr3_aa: CASRQDNYGYTF
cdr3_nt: TGTGCCAGTAGACAGGATAACTATGGCTACACCTTC

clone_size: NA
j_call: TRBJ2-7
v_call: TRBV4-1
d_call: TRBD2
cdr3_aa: CASSQREGPKFYEQYF
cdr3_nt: TGCGCCAGCAGCCAGCGGGAGGGCCCCAAGTTTTACGAGCAGTACTTC

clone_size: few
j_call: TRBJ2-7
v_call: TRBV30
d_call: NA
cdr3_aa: CAWSVRILRNEQYF
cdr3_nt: TGTGCCTGGAGTGTACGCATACTTCGTAACGAGCAGTACTTC

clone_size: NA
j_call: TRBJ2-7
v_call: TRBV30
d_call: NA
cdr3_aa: CAWSPGGYEQYF
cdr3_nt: TGTGCCTGGAGCCCCGGCGGCTACGAGCAGTACTTC

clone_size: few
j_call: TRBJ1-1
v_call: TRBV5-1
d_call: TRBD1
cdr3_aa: CASSLRDRGGAFF
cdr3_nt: TGCGCCAGCAGCTTGAGGGACAGGGGCGGAGCTTTCTTT

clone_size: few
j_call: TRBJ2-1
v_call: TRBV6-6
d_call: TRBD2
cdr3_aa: CASSLAGGDYNEQFF
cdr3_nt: TGTGCCAGCAGTTTAGCGGGAGGGGACTACAATGAGCAGTTCTTC

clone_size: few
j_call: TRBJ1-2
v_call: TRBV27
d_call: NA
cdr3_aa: CASSRDIFGGNYGYTF
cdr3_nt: TGTGCCAGCAGTCGGGACATCTTCGGCGGGAACTATGGCTACACCTTC

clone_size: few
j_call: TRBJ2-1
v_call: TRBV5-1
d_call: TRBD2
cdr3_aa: CASSFPGLAGRSSYNEQFF
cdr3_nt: TGCGCCAGCAGCTTCCCCGGACTAGCGGGTCGGAGCTCCTACAATGAGCAGTTCTTC

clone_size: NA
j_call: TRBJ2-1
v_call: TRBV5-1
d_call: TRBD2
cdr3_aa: CASSPPTSGGDNEQFF
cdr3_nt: TGCGCCAGCAGCCCGCCGACTAGCGGGGGCGACAATGAGCAGTTCTTC

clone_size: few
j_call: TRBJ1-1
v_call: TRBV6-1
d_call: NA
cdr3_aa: CASSEGAGVLNTEAFF
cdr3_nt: TGTGCCAGCAGTGAAGGGGCAGGGGTCCTGAACACTGAAGCTTTCTTT

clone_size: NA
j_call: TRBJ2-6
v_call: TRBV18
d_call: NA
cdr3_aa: CASSLTTGFTGANVLTF
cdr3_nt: TGTGCCAGCTCATTAACCACAGGGTTCACTGGGGCCAACGTCCTGACTTTC

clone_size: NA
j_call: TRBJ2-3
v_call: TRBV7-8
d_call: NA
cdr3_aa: CASSPAVQRTSPYF
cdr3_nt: TGTGCCAGCAGCCCCGCCGTTCAACGCACTTCACCGTATTTT

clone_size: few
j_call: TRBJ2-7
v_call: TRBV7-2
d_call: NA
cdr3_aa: CASSPTWDLSSYEQYF
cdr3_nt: TGTGCCAGCAGTCCTACGTGGGACTTGAGCTCCTACGAGCAGTACTTC

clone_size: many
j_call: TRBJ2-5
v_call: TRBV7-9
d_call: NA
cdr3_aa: CASSLGTTAQETQYF
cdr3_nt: TGTGCCAGCAGCTTAGGGACTACCGCACAAGAGACCCAGTACTTC

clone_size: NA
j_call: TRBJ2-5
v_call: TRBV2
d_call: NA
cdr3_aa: CASRGRNQETQYF
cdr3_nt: TGTGCCAGCAGGGGCAGGAACCAAGAGACCCAGTACTTC

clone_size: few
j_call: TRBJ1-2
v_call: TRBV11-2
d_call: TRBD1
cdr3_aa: CASSQRDRDGYTF
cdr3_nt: TGTGCCAGCAGCCAAAGGGACAGGGATGGCTACACCTTC

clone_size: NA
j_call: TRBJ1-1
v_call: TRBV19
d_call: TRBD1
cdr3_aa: CASSYGDRRLNTEAFF
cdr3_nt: TGTGCCAGTAGTTACGGGGACAGGCGCCTGAACACTGAAGCTTTCTTT

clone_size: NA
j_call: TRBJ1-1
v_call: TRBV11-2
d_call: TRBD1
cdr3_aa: CASSLGGPGGSYDEAFF
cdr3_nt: TGTGCCAGCAGCTTAGGCGGGCCAGGGGGGTCCTACGATGAAGCTTTCTTT

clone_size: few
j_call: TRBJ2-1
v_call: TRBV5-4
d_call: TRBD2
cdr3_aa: CASSQAGLAYNEQFF
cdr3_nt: TGTGCCAGCAGCCAGGCCGGACTAGCGTACAATGAGCAGTTCTTC

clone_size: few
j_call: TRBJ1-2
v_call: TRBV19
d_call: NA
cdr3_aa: CASSIRQPNYGYTF
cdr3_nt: TGTGCCAGTAGTATCCGACAACCTAACTATGGCTACACCTTC

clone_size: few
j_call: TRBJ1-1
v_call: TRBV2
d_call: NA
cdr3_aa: CASIEGRTSRAEAFF
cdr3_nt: TGTGCCAGCATCGAGGGCAGAACGTCCCGCGCTGAAGCTTTCTTT

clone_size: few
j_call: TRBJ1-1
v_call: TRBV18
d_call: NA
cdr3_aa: CASSPAQRLAMNTEAFF
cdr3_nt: TGTGCCAGCTCGCCAGCACAGCGCCTAGCGATGAACACTGAAGCTTTCTTT

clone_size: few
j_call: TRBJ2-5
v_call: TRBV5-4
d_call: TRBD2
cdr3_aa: CASSQRLAGGPETQYF
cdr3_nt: TGTGCCAGCAGCCAAAGACTAGCGGGAGGCCCAGAGACCCAGTACTTC

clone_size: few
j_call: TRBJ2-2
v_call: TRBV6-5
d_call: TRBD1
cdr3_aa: CASSSGTVPGELFF
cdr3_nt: TGTGCCAGCAGCTCCGGGACAGTCCCCGGGGAGCTGTTTTTT

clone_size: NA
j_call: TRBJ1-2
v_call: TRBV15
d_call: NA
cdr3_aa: CATSRSLQVYTF
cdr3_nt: TGTGCCACCAGCAGATCTTTACAGGTCTACACCTTC

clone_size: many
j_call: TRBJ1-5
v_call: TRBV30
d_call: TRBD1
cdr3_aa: CAWKRQGYSNQPQHF
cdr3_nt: TGTGCCTGGAAAAGACAGGGATACAGCAATCAGCCCCAGCATTTT

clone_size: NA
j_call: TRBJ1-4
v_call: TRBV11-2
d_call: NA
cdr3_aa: CASSLDSTGPNEKLFF
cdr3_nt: TGTGCCAGCAGCTTAGACTCGACAGGCCCTAATGAAAAACTGTTTTTT

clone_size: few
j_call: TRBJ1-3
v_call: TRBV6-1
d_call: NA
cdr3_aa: CASSEHQAGNTIYF
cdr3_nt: TGTGCCAGCAGTGAACATCAGGCTGGTAACACCATATATTTT

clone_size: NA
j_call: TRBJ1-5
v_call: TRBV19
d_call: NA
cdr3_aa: CASSLPTSSNQPQHF
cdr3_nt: TGTGCCAGTAGTCTCCCTACTTCTAGCAATCAGCCCCAGCATTTT

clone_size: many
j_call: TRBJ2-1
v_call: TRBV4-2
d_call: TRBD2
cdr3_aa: CASSQEASGSRDEQFF
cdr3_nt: TGTGCCAGCAGCCAAGAAGCTAGCGGGAGTCGGGATGAGCAGTTCTTC

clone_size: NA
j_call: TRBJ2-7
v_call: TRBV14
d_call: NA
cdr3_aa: CASSQVAGGVSEQYF
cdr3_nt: TGTGCCAGCAGCCAAGTTGCGGGCGGGGTCAGCGAGCAGTACTTC

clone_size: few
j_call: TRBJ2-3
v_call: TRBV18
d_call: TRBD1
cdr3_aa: CASSQLHSGTASTDTQYF
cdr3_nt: TGTGCCAGCTCACAATTACACTCCGGGACAGCAAGCACAGATACGCAGTATTTT

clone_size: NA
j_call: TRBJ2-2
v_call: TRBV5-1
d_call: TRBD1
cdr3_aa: CASSSLAGGNTGELFF
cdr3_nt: TGCGCCAGCAGCTCCCTGGCAGGGGGCAACACCGGGGAGCTGTTTTTT